Listed here are 26 T cell receptor beta chains from one sample, sequenced in a study of cytotoxic CD8 clonotypes in ibrutinib-treated CLL. Profiled with immunoSEQ multiplex PCR; TCRdb holds only in-frame clones, not every one. Found here are about 200,000 clones, around 72% of them singletons; the top ten hold 13%. This specimen was PBMCs, taken after 24 months of ibrutinib treatment. The origin of the receptors is a human donor with chronic lymphocytic leukemia.

This sequence joins TRBV14 and TRBJ2-1; 14 nucleotides agree with TRBD2. The length of the CDR3 is 17 residues. The V gene's germline CDR1 is SGHDN and CDR2 FVKESK. V lost 3 bases to trimming and J lost 5 bases; unmatched junction nucleotides: 6. CDR3 in DNA: TGTGCCAGCAGCCAGATTGGACTAGCGGGAGGACACAATGAGCAGTTCTTC. Residues: CASSQIGLAGGHNEQFF.

The rearrangement joins TRBV11-2 to TRBJ1-2, with D uncertain. The V gene lost 5 bases and the J gene lost 1 base, with 5 bases spanning the gap. This CDR3 comprises 12 residues. Germline assignment: CDR1 SGHAT and CDR2 FQNNGV. The CDR3 here is CASSRLNYGYTF. As DNA, the CDR3 is TGTGCCAGCAGCCGACTTAACTATGGCTACACCTTC.

The rearrangement uses TRBV5-1 and TRBJ1-4; unclear D gene. This CDR3 is built from 14 residues. Germline CDR1 reads SGHRS; CDR2 reads YFSETQ. The ends were cut back, 0 bases at V and 8 bases at J, with 11 bases in the middle. The CDR3 region has the DNA TGCGCCAGCAGCTTGGGGACTTCGAGAGAAAAACTGTTTTTT. Translated, it gives CASSLGTSREKLFF.

This rearrangement joins TRBV5-1 to TRBJ2-5; D gene unclear. CDR1 and CDR2 from the germline V gene are SGHRS and YFSETQ. Trimming took off 4 bases at V and 5 bases at J, with 9 bases between the two ends. The CDR3 sequence is 12 residues long. In nucleotides, the CDR3 is TGCGCCAGCAGCCCTGACTTGGAGACCCAGTACTTC. Translation gives CASSPDLETQYF.

The rearrangement joins TRBV7-3 to TRBJ2-7, with 11 bases aligning to TRBD2. Per the germline V gene, CDR1 is SGHTA and CDR2 is FQGTGA. The CDR3 covers 18 residues. Unmatched junction bases numbered 17, after V lost 3 bases and J lost 7 bases. CDR3 nucleotide sequence: TGTGCCAGCAGCTTCAACAGAACAATAGCGGGAGGGCTCTGTGAGCAGTACTTC. Its protein product is CASSFNRTIAGGLCEQYF.

The chain carries TRBV7-9 and TRBJ2-5; 7 bases match TRBD2. Germline loops: CDR1 SEHNR, CDR2 FQNEAQ (reference sequence). Germline trimming cut 4 bases from V and 2 bases from J; bases unmatched to any gene: 10. The CDR3 length is 16 residues. The CDR3 is CASSSRLAVGQETQYF. The CDR3 nucleotides are TGTGCCAGCAGCTCCCGACTAGCAGTTGGACAAGAGACCCAGTACTTC.

The rearrangement links TRBV10-3 to TRBJ1-5; 8 bases agree with TRBD1. The CDR3 has 14 residues. V was pared by 6 bases and J by 9 bases, with 10 bases of the junction left unmatched. In germline, CDR1 is ENHRY, CDR2 SYGVKD. CDR3 sequence: CAIRDRGLDRPQHF. As DNA, the CDR3 is TGTGCCATCAGAGACAGGGGACTCGACCGGCCCCAGCATTTT.

This clone has only a few counts. This chain links TRBV18 with TRBJ1-1, with D tentatively TRBD1 (5 bases). The CDR3 contains 15 residues. V gave up 6 bases and J gave up 1 base, with 15 bases separating them. CDR1 is KGHSH, CDR2 LQKENI, per germline. CDR3 sequence (DNA): TGTGCCAGCTCTCCTACGGGACGGTCGAACACTGAAGCTTTCTTT. Its protein is CASSPTGRSNTEAFF. The full variable domain, in which reference TRBV18 and TRBJ1-1 provide the parts outside the CDR3, is NAGVMQNPRHLVRRRGQEARLRCSPMKGHSHVYWYRQLPEEGLKFMVYLQKENIIDESGMPKERFSAEFPKEGPSILRIQQVVRGDSAAYFCASSPTGRSNTEAFFGQGTRLTVV.

This clone was detected only once. The rearrangement uses TRBV15 and TRBJ2-1; D may be TRBD1 (6 bases). Germline V gene lookup returns CDR1 LNHNV and CDR2 YYDKDF (reference sequence). V lost 5 bases and J lost 0, with 20 bases in between. This CDR3 contains 18 residues. CDR3 residues: CATSYPRGGFSSYNEQFF. As DNA, the CDR3 is TGTGCCACCAGCTATCCCAGGGGCGGATTTAGCTCCTACAATGAGCAGTTCTTC.

This chain uses TRBV29-1 with TRBJ2-5; 9 nucleotides agree with TRBD2. Germline V CDR1 and CDR2: SQVTM, ANQGSEA. CDR3 length: 14 residues. The V segment lost 6 bases and the J segment 1 base; nucleotides outside the gene matches: 6. Here the CDR3 DNA reads TGCAGCGTAGTTAGCGGGAGCTCCCAAGAGACCCAGTACTTC. Translated: CSVVSGSSQETQYF. Using reference TRBV29-1 and TRBJ2-5 for the parts outside the CDR3, the full variable domain is SAVISQKPSRDICQRGTSLTIQCQVDSQVTMMFWYRQQPGQSLTLIATANQGSEATYESGFVIDKFPISRPNLTFSTLTVSNMSPEDSSIYLCSVVSGSSQETQYFGPGTRLLVL.

V and J are TRBV12-5 and TRBJ1-5; D remains unclear. CDR3 length: 16 amino acids. Germline lookup yields CDR1 LGHNT and CDR2 FRNRAP. The V gene lost 6 bases and the J gene lost 4 bases, with 19 bases spanning the gap. The chain's CDR3 is CASGPDVGVQNQPQHF. The CDR3 bases are TGTGCTAGTGGCCCTGACGTCGGGGTACAAAATCAGCCCCAGCATTTT.

V usage is TRBV4-3 and J usage is TRBJ2-7; tentative D call: TRBD2 (5 bases). The V and J ends lost 0 bases and 2 bases respectively, with 17 bases between them. Germline-derived CDR1 and CDR2 are LGHNA and YSLEER. This CDR3 region has 17 residues. The CDR3 loop is CASSQEVGIGETYEQYF. CDR3 DNA sequence: TGCGCCAGCAGCCAAGAAGTCGGGATAGGCGAAACCTACGAGCAGTACTTC.

In regard to this clone: Different DNA sequences within this sample yield the same CDR3. The chain combines TRBV2 with TRBJ2-7; D ambiguous. Germline loops: CDR1 SNHLY, CDR2 FYNNEI. This CDR3 contains 12 residues. V lost 2 bases and J lost 3, with 5 bases in between. CDR3 protein: CASSERGYEQYF. The CDR3 nucleotides are TGTGCCAGCAGTGAAAGAGGCTACGAGCAGTACTTC.

The rearrangement joins TRBV19 to TRBJ2-1, with D possibly matching TRBD1 (6 bases). The CDR3 loop spans 15 amino acids. Germline loops: CDR1 LNHDA, CDR2 SQIVND (reference sequence). V lost 5 bases, J lost 1 base, and 12 bases lay in between. Here the CDR3 DNA reads TGTGCCAGTAGTCGGGAAACAGGGTCCTACAATGAGCAGTTCTTC. This translates into CASSRETGSYNEQFF.

This clone was picked up a small number of times. One end of the junction varies from germline; a read error may be responsible. The chain has TRBV7-8 and TRBJ1-2, with a weak D call TRBD1 (6 bases). The CDR3 has 15 amino acids. Germline V gives CDR1 SGHVS, CDR2 FQNEAQ. The CDR3 DNA is TGTGCCAGCAGCTCCACCTTACGGGGGCACTATGGCCACACCTTC. This translates into CASSSTLRGHYGHTF.

As regards this clone: A read error may produce the germline difference seen at one junction end. The chain carries TRBV7-7 and TRBJ2-1, with TRBD2 as a possible D gene (5 bases). The germline V gene has CDR1 SSHAT and CDR2 FNYEAQ (reference sequence). The CDR3 covers 15 residues. CDR3 sequence reads: CASSPKRRARDEQFF. Written as DNA, the CDR3 is TGTGCTAGCAGCCCTAAGCGGCGCGCCCGCGATGAGCAGTTCTTC.

The chain carries TRBV5-1 and TRBJ2-3, with 14 bases aligning to TRBD2. V lost 2 bases, J lost 5 bases, and 1 base stayed unmatched. The CDR3 consists of 15 residues. The germline V gene has CDR1 SGHRS and CDR2 YFSETQ. CDR3 sequence reads: CASSLGLAGGDTQYF. CDR3 DNA sequence: TGCGCCAGCAGCTTAGGACTAGCGGGAGGAGATACGCAGTATTTT.

The gene calls are TRBV6-5 and TRBJ2-7; 13 nucleotides agree with TRBD2. Germline values: CDR1 MNHEY, CDR2 SVGAGI. The CDR3 is 16 residues long. V was clipped by 0 bases and J by 4 bases; unmatched bases: 3. The CDR3 DNA sequence: TGTGCCAGCAGTTACTCTCGGACTAGCGGGAGATACGAGCAGTACTTC. Amino acids: CASSYSRTSGRYEQYF.

The chain has TRBV25-1 and TRBJ1-1, with 9 bases identical to TRBD1. After removal of 4 bases from V and 4 bases from J, the junction contained 7 bases not matched to a gene. The germline V gene has CDR1 MGHDK and CDR2 SYGVNS. The length of the CDR3 is 15 residues. The chain's CDR3 is CASSVTGGKITEAFF. The CDR3 nucleotides are TGTGCCAGCAGTGTGACAGGGGGAAAGATCACTGAAGCTTTCTTT.

The chain links TRBV29-1 to TRBJ2-1, with D possibly being TRBD2 (6 bases). Trimming pared 6 bases from V and 6 bases from J, leaving 15 bases between. Per the germline V gene, CDR1 is SQVTM and CDR2 is ANQGSEA. CDR3 size: 13 residues. The CDR3 DNA is TGCAGCGTGATCAGACTAGGGTCCAATGAGCAGTTCTTC. Amino acid sequence: CSVIRLGSNEQFF.

This clone was observed many times. The chain joins TRBV6-5 to TRBJ1-2; 8 nucleotides line up with TRBD1. From germline, CDR1 is MNHEY and CDR2 SVGAGI. This CDR3 is built from 14 residues. J lost 4 bases, V lost 6 bases, and 7 bases had no gene match. In DNA, the CDR3 is TGTGCCAGCAGATGGACAGGGCCCGGCTATGGCTACACCTTC. It yields the protein CASRWTGPGYGYTF.

The chain combines TRBV5-5 with TRBJ2-6; D gene uncertain. V lost 2 bases to trimming and J lost 1 base, with 1 base between them. The CDR3 has 13 residues. Germline V gene data show CDR1 as SGHKS and CDR2 as YYEKEE (reference sequence). The CDR3 coding sequence is TGTGCCAGCAGCTTTTCTGGGGCCAACGTCCTGACTTTC. This translates into CASSFSGANVLTF.

V and J are TRBV7-6 and TRBJ2-5; TRBD2 matches 7 bases. CDR3 length: 19 residues. Trimming cost V 2 bases and J 2 bases; bases outside gene matches: 17. Germline CDR1 reads SGHVS; CDR2 reads FNYEAQ. CDR3 nucleotide sequence: TGTGCCAGCAGCTTACCCGGTATCTACCACCAGGGACTACAAGAGACCCAGTACTTC. Translating it yields CASSLPGIYHQGLQETQYF.

V usage is TRBV11-2 and J usage is TRBJ1-3; tentatively, D is TRBD1 (5 bases). The CDR3 contains 17 residues. V was pared by 5 bases and J by 0 bases, with 17 bases between. The germline V gene encodes CDR1 SGHAT and CDR2 FQNNGV. This chain's CDR3 is CASSLRDLGVSGNTIYF. The CDR3, as DNA: TGTGCCAGCAGCCTACGGGATCTGGGGGTCTCTGGAAACACCATATATTTT. Drawing the rest from reference TRBV11-2 and TRBJ1-3, the complete variable domain is EAGVAQSPRYKIIEKRQSVAFWCNPISGHATLYWYQQILGQGPKLLIQFQNNGVVDDSQLPKDRFSAERLKGVDSTLKIQPAKLEDSAVYLCASSLRDLGVSGNTIYFGEGSWLTVV.

The gene calls are TRBV13 and TRBJ2-2; D possibly corresponds to TRBD1 (6 bases). This CDR3 has 16 residues. The V gene's germline CDR1 is PRHDT and CDR2 FYEKMQ (reference sequence). V was cut by 6 bases and J by 3 bases, with 17 bases left in between. The CDR3 region is CASRRDQGWDTGELFF. CDR3 nucleotide sequence: TGTGCCAGCAGGCGAGACCAGGGGTGGGACACCGGGGAGCTGTTTTTT.

The V and J genes are TRBV30 and TRBJ1-1; D gene unclear. CDR1 is GTSNPN, CDR2 SVGIG, per germline (reference sequence). Trimming took 0 bases from V and 0 from J, leaving 5 bases between them. The CDR3 totals 13 residues. The CDR3 region has the DNA TGTGCCTGGAGTGTACTCCTGAACACTGAAGCTTTCTTT. Its protein product is CAWSVLLNTEAFF.